Listed below are T cell receptor beta chains from one sample, sequenced in a study of CD8 T cells in ankylosing spondylitis. TCRdb re-called the 5' RACE reads through MiXCR, storing one row per CDR3 protein. The sample shows fewer than 150,000 distinct CDR3 sequences, about 7% of them seen only once. What was sequenced was blood, either unsorted or a sorted T cell fraction (not recorded which). These TCRs come from a female donor with ankylosing spondylitis or in good health (not recorded which). Both conserved end residues are part of each CDR3. D genes are given only for firm matches. Clone size appears in some rows only: once, few, many, or a class for an expanded clone.

-,many,TRBV18,TRBJ1-3,CASSPSRTGSGNTIYF,TGTGCCAGCTCACCGTCGAGAACAGGGTCAGGAAACACCATATATTTT
-,many,TRBV7-8,TRBJ2-1,CASSSSDLVGLHNEQFF,TGTGCCAGCAGCTCCTCTGATTTGGTTGGACTTCACAATGAGCAGTTCTTC
TRBD1,many,TRBV6-1,TRBJ1-2,CASSEVRQGAGYTF,TGTGCCAGCAGTGAAGTGCGGCAGGGGGCAGGCTACACCTTC
-,many,TRBV7-8,TRBJ1-2,CASSLGEQYYDKATF,TGTGCCAGCAGCTTAGGGGAGCAGTACTATGACAAAGCCACCTTC
-,many,TRBV20-1,TRBJ2-3,CSARDPVLGTDTQYF,TGCAGTGCTAGAGACCCCGTCCTGGGCACAGATACGCAGTATTTT
-,-,TRBV4-1,TRBJ1-1,CASSQGVWGTEAFF,TGCGCCAGCAGCCAAGGGGTGTGGGGCACTGAAGCTTTCTTT
TRBD1,many,TRBV5-1,TRBJ2-1,CASSTGTGLYNEQFF,TGCGCCAGCAGCACCGGGACAGGCCTATACAATGAGCAGTTCTTC
-,many,TRBV19,TRBJ1-2,CASTTTGAWYGYTF,TGTGCCAGTACCACGACAGGCGCCTGGTATGGCTACACCTTC
-,-,TRBV19,TRBJ2-5,CASSIGGFQETQYF,TGTGCCAGTAGTATAGGGGGGTTCCAAGAGACCCAGTACTTC
-,many,TRBV7-8,TRBJ1-5,CASSLSRLPGSQPQHF,TGTGCCAGCAGCTTATCCCGTCTCCCGGGTAGTCAGCCCCAGCATTTT
-,-,TRBV28,TRBJ1-5,CASRPWAGTSNQPQHF,TGTGCCAGCAGACCGTGGGCAGGGACCAGCAATCAGCCCCAGCATTTT
-,-,TRBV5-1,TRBJ1-2,CASSLRPGANYGYTF,TGCGCCAGCAGCTTGCGGCCAGGGGCCAACTATGGCTACACCTTC
-,many,TRBV4-1,TRBJ1-2,CASSRDGQSEGYTF,TGCGCCAGCAGCCGAGATGGACAGTCTGAGGGCTACACCTTC
-,many,TRBV3-1,TRBJ2-1,CASRFGDEQFF,TGTGCCAGCAGGTTCGGAGATGAGCAGTTCTTC
-,many,TRBV5-6,TRBJ1-6,CASSWQAGVSPLHF,TGTGCCAGCAGCTGGCAGGCGGGTGTTTCACCCCTCCACTTT
TRBD1,few,TRBV20-1,TRBJ1-1,CSARAQGDAEAFF,TGCAGTGCTAGAGCGCAGGGGGATGCTGAAGCTTTCTTT
-,many,TRBV10-3,TRBJ1-2,CAISEQGDDGYTF,TGTGCCATCAGTGAACAGGGAGACGATGGCTACACCTTC
-,few,TRBV7-3,TRBJ2-1,CASSTQDETEQFF,TGTGCCAGCAGCACCCAGGACGAGACTGAGCAGTTCTTC
TRBD2,many,TRBV12-3/TRBV12-4,TRBJ2-7,CASSLRLSGGEYEQYF,TGTGCCAGCAGTTTAAGATTGAGCGGGGGGGAATACGAGCAGTACTTC
-,many,TRBV4-2,TRBJ2-1,CASSPTEGVGDEQFF,TGTGCCAGCAGCCCTACCGAGGGGGTTGGCGATGAGCAGTTCTTC
TRBD1,many,TRBV4-1,TRBJ1-3,CASNSPGQGRSRNTIYF,TGCGCCAGCAACTCACCGGGACAGGGAAGAAGTCGAAACACCATATATTTT
-,-,TRBV7-2,TRBJ2-1,CASSLAGGPSDEQFF,TGTGCCAGCAGCTTAGCGGGGGGGCCGAGCGATGAGCAGTTCTTC
-,many,TRBV12-3/TRBV12-4,TRBJ1-1,CASSTTGTPNTEAFF,TGTGCCAGCAGTACTACCGGGACTCCAAACACTGAAGCTTTCTTT
-,many,TRBV5-1,TRBJ2-1,CASSLDGGYNEQFF,TGCGCCAGCAGCTTGGACGGGGGCTACAATGAGCAGTTCTTC
TRBD1,many,TRBV5-1,TRBJ1-1,CASSRDRVGTEAFF,TGCGCCAGCAGCCGCGACAGGGTAGGAACTGAAGCTTTCTTT
-,many,TRBV5-1,TRBJ2-2,CASSREPNTGELFF,TGCGCCAGCAGCCGGGAACCGAACACCGGGGAGCTGTTTTTT
-,many,TRBV20-1,TRBJ1-2,CSAPTGHTDFNYGYTF,TGCAGTGCTCCCACTGGACACACGGATTTCAACTATGGCTACACCTTC
-,many,TRBV12-3/TRBV12-4,TRBJ1-1,CASSFRSDAEAFF,TGTGCCAGCAGTTTTCGAAGTGACGCTGAAGCTTTCTTT
TRBD2,many,TRBV12-3/TRBV12-4,TRBJ2-7,CASSLAGGDYEQYF,TGTGCCAGCAGCCTAGCGGGGGGCGACTACGAGCAGTACTTC
TRBD1,many,TRBV12-3/TRBV12-4,TRBJ1-2,CASNTQGAGGYTF,TGTGCCAGCAACACACAGGGGGCGGGTGGCTACACCTTC
-,many,TRBV24-1,TRBJ1-2,CATSSGPYGYTF,TGTGCCACCAGTTCGGGGCCCTATGGCTACACCTTC
-,many,TRBV28,TRBJ2-1,CASSSLGRGYNEQFF,TGTGCCAGCAGTTCATTAGGGAGAGGGTACAATGAGCAGTTCTTC
-,many,TRBV10-3,TRBJ2-7,CAITSGQSSYEQYF,TGTGCCATCACATCGGGACAAAGCTCCTACGAGCAGTACTTC
TRBD2,many,TRBV20-1,TRBJ2-5,CSARDYRTRRSETQYF,TGCAGTGCTAGGGACTACCGGACTAGAAGGTCCGAGACCCAGTACTTC
TRBD1,-,TRBV7-3,TRBJ2-1,CASSSTPPGTGDDEQFF,TGTGCCAGCAGCTCGACCCCCCCCGGGACAGGGGATGATGAGCAGTTCTTC
TRBD1,many,TRBV7-1,TRBJ1-1,CASSSAGGNTEAFF,TGTGCCAGCAGCTCCGCAGGGGGCAACACTGAAGCTTTCTTT
-,many,TRBV6-2/TRBV6-3,TRBJ2-7,CASCAGVSEQYF,TGTGCCAGCTGTGCAGGGGTTAGCGAGCAGTACTTC
-,many,TRBV20-1,TRBJ2-2,CSASVGNTGELFF,TGCAGTGCTAGCGTAGGGAACACCGGGGAGCTGTTTTTT